These 10 T cell receptor beta chains share one sample of origin, sequenced in a study of T-cell memory formation after mild COVID-19. Each CDR3 protein is one row after TCRdb ran MiXCR on the 5' RACE reads. The sample contains some 48,000 distinct CDR3 sequences, less than 35% of which appear only once. Sequencing was carried out using PBMCs or a T cell subset sorted from them (not recorded which). The origin of the receptors is a man younger than 30 who had mild COVID-19 (a few samples of this study predate the infection). Cell type and time point are not known.

In its sample, this clonotype was seen a few times. This chain uses TRBV7-9 with TRBJ1-6; D ambiguous. From germline, CDR1 is SEHNR and CDR2 FQNEAQ (reference sequence). This CDR3 is built from 12 residues. With 5 bases removed from V and 6 bases from J, the gap between germline ends came to 5 bases. The CDR3 is CASSAVNSPLHF. CDR3 nucleotide sequence: TGTGCCAGCAGCGCAGTTAATTCACCCCTCCACTTT. Drawing the rest from reference TRBV7-9 and TRBJ1-6, the complete variable domain is DTGVSQNPRHKITKRGQNVTFRCDPISEHNRLYWYRQTLGQGPEFLTYFQNEAQLEKSRLLSDRFSAERPKGSFSTLEIQRTEQGDSAMYLCASSAVNSPLHFGNGTRLTVT.

This clonotype came up a few times. The chain is built from TRBV30 and TRBJ2-1; D gene ambiguous. CDR3 length: 15 amino acids. Germline CDR1 and CDR2: GTSNPN and SVGIG (reference sequence). Trimming shortened V by 4 bases and J by 2 bases, and 15 bases separated the two germline ends. As DNA, the CDR3 is TGTGCCTGGATGGCAGGTATAAGAACCTACAATGAGCAGTTCTTC. This encodes CAWMAGIRTYNEQFF.

This clonotype came up a few times. The chain links TRBV12-5 to TRBJ1-4; D unclear. Germline V CDR1 and CDR2: LGHNT, FRNRAP. Between the trimmed V and J ends, which lost 0 bases and 0 bases, there was a span of 8 bases. The CDR3 sequence is 16 residues long. The CDR3 loop is CASGLVLPTTNEKLFF. CDR3 nucleotide sequence: TGTGCTAGTGGTTTGGTACTTCCGACAACTAATGAAAAACTGTTTTTT.

The V and J genes are TRBV5-4 and TRBJ2-7; 8 nucleotides match TRBD2. The CDR3 consists of 15 residues. V was clipped by 0 bases and J by 2 bases; unmatched bases: 4. CDR1 is SGHNT and CDR2 is YYREEE in the germline V gene (reference sequence). CDR3 nucleotide sequence: TGTGCCAGCAGCTTGGATCTAGCGGGTCCCTACGAGCAGTACTTC. Amino acids: CASSLDLAGPYEQYF.

This chain joins TRBV12-3 or TRBV12-4 and TRBJ1-1; 8 bases fit TRBD1. This CDR3 contains 14 residues. J was trimmed by 1 base and V by 6 bases; bases with no gene match: 4. The CDR3 spells CASRTGQGNTEAFF. The CDR3 region has the DNA TGTGCCAGCAGAACCGGACAGGGGAACACTGAAGCTTTCTTT.

The rearrangement joins TRBV23-1 to TRBJ2-2, with 8 bases aligning to TRBD2. TRBV23-1 is an ORF, and what it does is uncertain. This CDR3 has 20 residues. With V trimmed by 2 bases and J by 0 bases, 14 bases remained unmatched. CDR3 region: CASSQNRGVPGLANTGELFF. The CDR3 DNA sequence: TGCGCCAGCAGTCAAAACAGAGGGGTACCGGGACTAGCGAACACCGGGGAGCTGTTTTTT.

The chain is built from TRBV29-1 and TRBJ2-5; 7 nucleotides match TRBD1. CDR1 is SQVTM, CDR2 ANQGSEA, per germline. Trimming took 3 bases from V and 6 from J; bases not matched to a gene: 7. The CDR3 consists of 13 residues. CDR3: CSVEGTVPKTQYF. The CDR3 bases are TGCAGCGTTGAGGGGACAGTGCCGAAGACCCAGTACTTC.

This clonotype has a count of ten or more. The V gene is TRBV7-9, the J gene TRBJ2-7, with TRBD2 identical over 7 bases. Unmatched junction bases numbered 3, after V lost 5 bases and J lost 2 bases. The CDR3 consists of 13 residues. Per germline, CDR1 SEHNR and CDR2 FQNEAQ (reference sequence). The CDR3 reads CASSSGTPYEQYF. Here the CDR3 DNA reads TGTGCCAGCAGCAGCGGGACCCCCTACGAGCAGTACTTC.

V is TRBV9 and J is TRBJ2-5; 10 nucleotides line up with TRBD2. Germline V gene sequence: CDR1 SGDLS, CDR2 YYNGEE. The CDR3 is 15 amino acids. Trimming took 5 bases from V and 4 from J; bases not matched to a gene: 8. Written as DNA, the CDR3 is TGTGCCAGCAGTTACCTAGCGGGGGCCGGAGAGACCCAGTACTTC. Translation: CASSYLAGAGETQYF.

The chain combines TRBV7-9 with TRBJ1-1, with D uncertain. The V gene's germline CDR1 is SEHNR and CDR2 FQNEAQ (reference sequence). The germline V and J ends were trimmed by 3 bases and 3 bases, with 8 bases remaining between them. This CDR3 region has 13 residues. CDR3 sequence: CASSFRFDTEAFF. In DNA form, the CDR3 reads TGTGCCAGCAGCTTCAGGTTTGACACTGAAGCTTTCTTT.